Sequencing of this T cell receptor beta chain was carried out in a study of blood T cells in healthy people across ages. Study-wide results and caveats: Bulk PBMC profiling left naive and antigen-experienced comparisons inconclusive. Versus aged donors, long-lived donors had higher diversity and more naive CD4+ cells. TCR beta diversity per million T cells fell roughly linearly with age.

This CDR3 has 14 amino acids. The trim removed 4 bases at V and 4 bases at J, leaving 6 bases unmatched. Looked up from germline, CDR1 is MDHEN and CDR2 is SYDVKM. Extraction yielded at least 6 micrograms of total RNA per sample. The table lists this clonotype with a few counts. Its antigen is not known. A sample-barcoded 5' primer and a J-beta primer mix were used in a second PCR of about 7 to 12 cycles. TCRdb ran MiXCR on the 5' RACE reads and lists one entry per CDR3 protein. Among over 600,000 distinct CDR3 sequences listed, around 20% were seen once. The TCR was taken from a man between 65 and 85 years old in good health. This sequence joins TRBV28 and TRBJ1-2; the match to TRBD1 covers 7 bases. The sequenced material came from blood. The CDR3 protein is CASSSAGGGYGYTF. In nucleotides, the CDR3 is TGTGCCAGCAGTTCCGCAGGGGGTGGCTATGGCTACACCTTC.